The rows below give T cell receptor beta chains drawn from one sample of a study of Graves' ophthalmopathy and Graves' hyperthyroidism. MiXCR, applied by TCRdb to the multiplex PCR reads, yields one record per CDR3 protein. The sample lists a few hundred thousand distinct CDR3 sequences; just over 15% were seen once. Sequenced input: peripheral blood. Every receptor here comes from a young woman with stable Graves' hyperthyroidism. Both conserved end residues are part of each CDR3. The D gene is left open where the match is weak. Clone size is shown for a subset of rows, as once, few, many or a class of expanded clone.

clone_size,d_call,v_call,j_call,cdr3_aa,cdr3_nt
few,-,TRBV6-5,TRBJ1-3,CASSYFDRLSGNTIYF,TGTGCCAGCAGTTACTTCGACCGGCTCTCTGGAAACACCATATATTTT
-,-,TRBV14,TRBJ1-6,CASSQGSGMTAPLHF,TGTGCCAGCAGCCAAGGTTCAGGGATGACAGCACCCCTCCACTTT
many,-,TRBV6-2/TRBV6-3,TRBJ1-1,CASSYSTFRGTEAFF,TGTGCCAGCAGTTACTCGACGTTTAGGGGTACTGAAGCTTTCTTT
many,TRBD1,TRBV11-2,TRBJ2-7,CASSLGSGQSYSYEQYF,TGTGCCAGCAGCTTAGGTTCGGGACAGAGTTACTCCTACGAGCAGTACTTC
many,-,TRBV15,TRBJ1-6,CATSRDGTNSPLHF,TGTGCCACCAGCAGAGATGGAACTAATTCACCCCTCCACTTT
many,-,TRBV6-2/TRBV6-3,TRBJ2-5,CASSTGPKETQYF,TGTGCCAGCAGCACAGGGCCGAAGGAGACCCAGTACTTC
many,-,TRBV6-5,TRBJ2-2,CASRWDTSYTGELFF,TGTGCCAGCAGATGGGACACTAGTTACACCGGGGAGCTGTTTTTT
-,-,TRBV5-1,TRBJ2-5,CASTPPGSQETQYF,TGCGCCAGCACCCCTCCGGGCAGCCAAGAGACCCAGTACTTC
many,-,TRBV28,TRBJ1-1,CASRDGGRNTEAFF,TGTGCCAGCAGGGATGGGGGGAGGAACACTGAAGCTTTCTTT
many,-,TRBV5-1,TRBJ2-7,CASSLRDPSSYEQYF,TGCGCCAGCAGCCTCCGGGACCCCAGCTCCTACGAGCAGTACTTC
many,TRBD1,TRBV5-1,TRBJ2-7,CASSLGQGSDEQYF,TGCGCCAGCAGCTTGGGACAGGGGAGCGACGAGCAGTACTTC
few,-,TRBV7-9,TRBJ2-5,CASSHPTGAGVETQYF,TGTGCCAGCAGCCATCCTACAGGGGCGGGAGTGGAGACCCAGTACTTC
many,-,TRBV7-8,TRBJ2-2,CASSNSGTTTGELFF,TGTGCCAGCAGCAATTCCGGGACAACCACCGGGGAGCTGTTTTTT
many,-,TRBV7-9,TRBJ1-2,CASSLGSGLPYGYTF,TGTGCCAGCAGCTTAGGGTCGGGACTTCCCTATGGCTACACCTTC
many,TRBD1,TRBV2,TRBJ1-2,CASSGRGVRGYTF,TGTGCCAGCAGTGGCAGGGGGGTACGTGGCTACACCTTC
many,TRBD1,TRBV19,TRBJ1-2,CASTRQGGPYGYTF,TGTGCCAGTACTCGACAGGGAGGCCCCTATGGCTACACCTTC
many,-,TRBV27,TRBJ2-7,CASSLSGAHEQYF,TGTGCCAGCAGTTTATCAGGGGCCCACGAGCAGTACTTC
many,-,TRBV7-2,TRBJ1-5,CASSADRTGSSNQPQHF,TGTGCCAGCAGCGCGGACCGGACGGGATCTAGCAATCAGCCCCAGCATTTT
many,-,TRBV11-2,TRBJ2-7,CASAPLSHEQYF,TGTGCCAGCGCCCCCCTAAGTCACGAGCAGTACTTC
many,-,TRBV7-2,TRBJ2-4,CASSLVTGEDIQYF,TGTGCCAGCAGCTTAGTGACTGGCGAGGACATTCAGTACTTC
many,-,TRBV2,TRBJ1-5,CASSDRSSNQPQHF,TGTGCCAGCAGTGACAGGAGTAGCAATCAGCCCCAGCATTTT
-,-,TRBV6-5,TRBJ1-1,CASSSRLEGHTEAFF,TGTGCCAGCAGTTCCCGGTTGGAGGGTCACACTGAAGCTTTCTTT
many,TRBD2,TRBV12-3/TRBV12-4,TRBJ2-7,CASSSSGGLSYEQYF,TGTGCCAGCAGCTCATCGGGGGGTCTCTCCTACGAGCAGTACTTC
many,TRBD2,TRBV4-2,TRBJ2-5,CASSQDRLAGGLQETQYF,TGTGCCAGCAGCCAAGATCGACTAGCGGGGGGCCTTCAAGAGACCCAGTACTTC
many,-,TRBV28,TRBJ1-5,CASSLGQHSNQPQHF,TGTGCCAGCAGCCTCGGACAGCATAGCAATCAGCCCCAGCATTTT
few,TRBD1,TRBV2,TRBJ1-5,CASLQIGGGTGGNQPQHF,TGTGCCAGTCTCCAAATTGGGGGGGGGACAGGTGGCAATCAGCCCCAGCATTTT
many,-,TRBV13,TRBJ1-2,CASSLGSSSNGYTF,TGTGCCAGCAGCTTAGGTTCCAGTTCTAATGGCTACACCTTC
many,-,TRBV20-1,TRBJ2-7,CSAEGGRVYEQYF,TGCAGTGCCGAAGGCGGTCGGGTGTACGAGCAGTACTTC
many,TRBD1,TRBV6-1,TRBJ2-7,CASSRPGQGASYEQYF,TGTGCCAGCAGTAGACCGGGACAGGGGGCCTCCTACGAGCAGTACTTC
few,-,TRBV13,TRBJ2-7,CASSLGDIPSEQYF,TGTGCCAGCAGCTTAGGGGACATCCCTTCGGAGCAGTACTTC
few,-,TRBV7-9,TRBJ2-5,CASNPKSRGTQYF,TGTGCCAGCAACCCGAAAAGCCGGGGGACCCAGTACTTC
few,-,TRBV11-2,TRBJ2-3,CASSFLGGTRTDTQYF,TGTGCCAGCAGCTTTTTGGGGGGGACACGCACAGATACGCAGTATTTT
many,-,TRBV9,TRBJ2-7,CASSVGPASYEQYF,TGTGCCAGCAGCGTAGGACCAGCGAGCTACGAGCAGTACTTC
-,-,TRBV3-1,TRBJ1-6,CASSQDHGGGDSPLHF,TGTGCCAGCAGCCAAGATCACGGGGGGGGGGATTCACCCCTCCACTTT
many,-,TRBV4-1,TRBJ1-1,CASSQTETGYEAFF,TGCGCCAGCAGCCAGACCGAAACAGGGTATGAAGCTTTCTTT
many,-,TRBV2,TRBJ1-3,CASSARTEGNTIYF,TGTGCCAGCAGTGCTAGGACAGAAGGAAACACCATATATTTT
many,-,TRBV12-3/TRBV12-4,TRBJ1-2,CASSSGSQNYGYTF,TGTGCCAGCAGTTCGGGCTCACAGAACTATGGCTACACCTTC
many,-,TRBV10-3,TRBJ1-1,CAIRGGNLPRTEAFF,TGTGCCATCAGGGGAGGGAACCTGCCTAGGACTGAAGCTTTCTTT
few,-,TRBV11-2,TRBJ2-2,CASSFEPRDSRNTGELFF,TGTGCCAGCAGCTTTGAACCCCGGGACTCCAGGAACACCGGGGAGCTGTTTTTT
once,TRBD2,TRBV6-4,TRBJ2-5,CASSASAGGGETQYF,TGTGCCAGCAGTGCTAGTGCGGGAGGGGGAGAGACCCAGTACTTC
many,-,TRBV18,TRBJ1-2,CASSKSGQNYGYTF,TGTGCCAGCTCAAAATCGGGACAAAACTATGGCTACACCTTC
-,-,TRBV6-2/TRBV6-3,TRBJ1-2,CASSSFRDGYGYTF,TGTGCCAGCAGTTCTTTCCGGGACGGCTATGGCTACACCTTC
many,-,TRBV6-2/TRBV6-3,TRBJ2-7,CASSFGRPPSEQYF,TGTGCCAGCAGTTTTGGTCGGCCTCCCTCCGAGCAGTACTTC
-,TRBD1,TRBV11-2,TRBJ1-1,CASSFNRGRTEAFF,TGTGCCAGCAGCTTTAACAGGGGGAGGACTGAAGCTTTCTTT
-,-,TRBV28,TRBJ2-7,CASTTLDGGDEQYF,TGTGCCAGCACCACCTTGGACGGGGGTGACGAGCAGTACTTC
many,TRBD1,TRBV19,TRBJ2-2,CASSMTGGNTGELFF,TGTGCCAGTAGTATGACAGGGGGCAACACCGGGGAGCTGTTTTTT
many,TRBD2,TRBV11-2,TRBJ2-5,CASSSGLAERQETQYF,TGTGCCAGCAGCTCGGGACTAGCGGAAAGGCAAGAGACCCAGTACTTC
many,TRBD2,TRBV6-1,TRBJ2-4,CASRTSGGPIQYF,TGTGCCAGCAGGACTAGCGGGGGCCCGATTCAGTACTTC
few,TRBD1,TRBV6-2/TRBV6-3,TRBJ1-1,CASRPRQGWSTEAFF,TGTGCCAGCAGACCCCGACAGGGATGGAGCACTGAAGCTTTCTTT
few,-,TRBV6-1,TRBJ1-1,CASMRGSNTEAFF,TGTGCCAGCATGAGGGGATCCAACACTGAAGCTTTCTTT
once,-,TRBV20-1,TRBJ2-5,CSARDRTTQYF,TGCAGTGCTAGAGATCGCACGACCCAGTACTTC
-,-,TRBV6-2/TRBV6-3,TRBJ1-5,CASSLILVQPQHF,TGTGCCAGCAGCCTAATTTTGGTTCAGCCCCAGCATTTT
-,-,TRBV20-1,TRBJ1-2,CSAPTGLPNYGYTF,TGCAGTGCTCCTACAGGTCTCCCCAACTATGGCTACACCTTC
-,TRBD1,TRBV5-1,TRBJ2-7,CASSLPTGVADEQYF,TGCGCCAGCAGCTTGCCGACAGGGGTGGCGGACGAGCAGTACTTC
many,TRBD1,TRBV12-3/TRBV12-4,TRBJ1-1,CASRRPGTAKNTEAFF,TGTGCCAGCAGGCGGCCTGGGACAGCCAAGAACACTGAAGCTTTCTTT
-,TRBD1,TRBV6-1,TRBJ2-7,CASSERGTGDEQYF,TGTGCCAGCAGTGAAAGGGGGACAGGGGACGAGCAGTACTTC